A selection of T cell receptor beta chains follows, all from one sample in a study of cytomegalovirus exposure and HLA in healthy donors. Sequencing used immunoSEQ multiplex PCR; TCRdb keeps in-frame clones, though not all of them. The sample includes around 99,000 clones, 70% to 80% of them seen just once. Sequenced material: PBMCs. The receptors stem from a man aged 18 to 29 in good health and CMV-seronegative. Each CDR3 is given with its conserved first and last residue. A D gene is named only where the DNA matches it firmly. Rows give clone size only sometimes, using once, few, many, or a class for an expanded clone.

>TRBJ2-2|16|TRBV7-6|NA|NA
TGTGCCAGCAGCCTTGGGGCTAACCCGAACACCGGGGAGCTGTTTTTT
CASSLGANPNTGELFF
>TRBJ2-4|20|TRBV10-1|few|TRBD2
TGCGCCAGCAGTGACTACCGGGACTACCATACGTTTATGGCCAAAAACATTCAGTACTTC
CASSDYRDYHTFMAKNIQYF
>TRBJ2-7|17|TRBV19|NA|TRBD1
TGTGCCAGTAGTCCGGTCGGTCCCGGGACAGGGGTCTACGAGCAGTACTTC
CASSPVGPGTGVYEQYF
>TRBJ1-3|14|TRBV29-1|few|NA
TGCAGCGTTGAAGATACGAGCTCTGGAAACACCATATATTTT
CSVEDTSSGNTIYF
>TRBJ1-2|15|TRBV4-3|NA|NA
TGCGCCAGCAGCCGTAAGGGAGGTTCCAACTATGGCTACACCTTC
CASSRKGGSNYGYTF
>TRBJ1-2|17|TRBV28|NA|TRBD1
TGTGCCAGCAGACCCTCCGGACAGGGAGAGGCTCTGAAGGGCTACACCTTC
CASRPSGQGEALKGYTF
>TRBJ1-4|14|TRBV6-5|NA|NA
TGTGCCAGCCGCCGGATACAGGCTAATGAAAAACTGTTTTTT
CASRRIQANEKLFF
>TRBJ2-7|15|TRBV13|once|TRBD1
TGTGCCAGCAGCTTAAGGACAGGGGGGAGGTACGAGCAGTACTTC
CASSLRTGGRYEQYF
>TRBJ1-1|12|TRBV29-1|few|TRBD1
TGCAGCGTCCTCGGGACAGACCCTGAAGCTTTCTTT
CSVLGTDPEAFF
>TRBJ2-2|14|TRBV7-2|NA|NA
TGTGCCAGCAGCAACGGGGGGAACACCGGGGAGCTGTTTTTT
CASSNGGNTGELFF
>TRBJ2-2|13|TRBV19|NA|NA
TGTGCCAGTACGGCTAGCCGCGCCGGGGAGCTGTTTTTT
CASTASRAGELFF
>TRBJ1-1|12|TRBV6-1|NA|NA
TGTGCCAGCAGACCCGGGACTCTGTATGCTTTCTTT
CASRPGTLYAFF
>TRBJ2-3|14|TRBV7-2|NA|TRBD1
TGTGCCAGCAGCTCGGGACAGGGCGCAGATACGCAGTATTTT
CASSSGQGADTQYF
>TRBJ1-1|13|TRBV5-1|NA|NA
TGCGCCAGCAGCTTGGCGGTGTCCACTGAAGCTTTCTTT
CASSLAVSTEAFF
>TRBJ2-7|14|TRBV19|few|TRBD2
TGTGCCAGTAGCTTGGGCGGGGGGGCCTACGAGCAGTACTTC
CASSLGGGAYEQYF
>TRBJ1-2|8|TRBV20-1|NA|NA
TGCAGCGCCAGTGGCTACACCTTC
CSASGYTF
>TRBJ1-5|15|TRBV7-2|few|NA
TGTGCCAGCAGTCCGGGGGACGAAAGACGTCAGCCCCAGCATTTT
CASSPGDERRQPQHF
>TRBJ2-3|17|TRBV2|few|TRBD1
TGTGCCAGCAGTGAACCCTTGGACAGGGTTCGGACAGATACGCAGTATTTT
CASSEPLDRVRTDTQYF
>TRBJ1-5|15|TRBV7-6|NA|NA
TGTGCCACCGACCCCCAGGGTTTTAGCAATCAGCCCCAGCATTTT
CATDPQGFSNQPQHF
>TRBJ2-7|13|TRBV4-3|NA|NA
TGCGCCAGCAGCCAAGTTCCGGGATCCGAGCAGTACTTC
CASSQVPGSEQYF
>TRBJ2-5|15|TRBV9|NA|TRBD2
TGTGCCAGCAGCGTAGCCCAGCGGGGCCAAGAGACCCAGTACTTC
CASSVAQRGQETQYF
>TRBJ1-3|15|TRBV7-8|NA|NA
TGTGCCAGCAGCCCACGGGGGAGCTCTGGAAACACCATATATTTT
CASSPRGSSGNTIYF
>TRBJ1-6|13|TRBV6-1|NA|NA
TGTGCCAGCAGTAACACCTATAATTCACCCCTCCACTTT
CASSNTYNSPLHF
>TRBJ1-2|13|TRBV10-3|NA|TRBD1
TGTGCCATCAGAAGACAGGGGGTTTATGGCTACACCTTC
CAIRRQGVYGYTF
>TRBJ1-1|14|TRBV29-1|few|NA
TGCAGCGTCTCGGGGGGGTTGGGTGTCACTGAAGCTTTCTTT
CSVSGGLGVTEAFF
>TRBJ1-6|16|TRBV2|NA|NA
TGTGCCAGCAGTGTACAGGGCTCCCTTAATAATTCACCCCTCCACTTT
CASSVQGSLNNSPLHF
>TRBJ2-3|17|TRBV4-3|few|TRBD2
TGCGCCAGCAGCCAAGTAACTACTAGCGGGGGGGCAGATACGCAGTATTTT
CASSQVTTSGGADTQYF
>TRBJ1-6|14|TRBV5-3|NA|NA
TGTGCCAGAAGCTGGACAGCCAACTATTCACCCCTCCACTTT
CARSWTANYSPLHF
>TRBJ2-7|14|TRBV25-1|NA|NA
TGTGCCAGCAGTGATTGGCAGGGTGGCGACGAGCAGTACTTC
CASSDWQGGDEQYF
>TRBJ2-1|14|TRBV4-1|few|NA
TGCGCCAGCAGCCAAGCTCAGGTGGGCAATGAGCAGTTCTTC
CASSQAQVGNEQFF
>TRBJ2-5|17|TRBV7-9|NA|NA
TGTGCCAGCAGCTTCGGGACACTAACCCACCGCAGAGAGACCCAGTACTTC
CASSFGTLTHRRETQYF
>TRBJ1-4|12|TRBV5-4|few|NA
TGTGCCAGCAGCCTTAGAAGTGAAAAACTGTTTTTT
CASSLRSEKLFF
>TRBJ1-1|13|TRBV14|few|NA
TGTGCCAGCAGTTGGACAGAGAACACTGAAGCTTTCTTT
CASSWTENTEAFF
>TRBJ2-5|11|TRBV20-1|NA|TRBD1
TGCGGAGGGGACAGGGGCGAGACCCAGTACTTC
CGGDRGETQYF
>TRBJ1-2|14|TRBV7-9|NA|TRBD1
TGTGCCAGTGAATCCGGGACAGGGAGGTGGGGCTACACCTTC
CASESGTGRWGYTF
>TRBJ2-7|15|TRBV10-3|few|TRBD1
TGTGCCATCAGATCAACACAGGGGAATGACTACGAGCAGTACTTC
CAIRSTQGNDYEQYF
>TRBJ1-4|16|TRBV7-8|NA|NA
TGTGCCAGCAGCATACGAATGACAGGTCGGGGTGAAAAACTGTTTTTT
CASSIRMTGRGEKLFF
>TRBJ2-7|12|TRBV28|NA|NA
TGTGCCAGCACGACAGGCTCCTACGAGCAGTACTTC
CASTTGSYEQYF
>TRBJ1-5|17|TRBV7-2|NA|TRBD1
TGTGCCAGCAGCCGGCGGGTCATAACAGGGGGCGGGGAGCCCCAGCATTTT
CASSRRVITGGGEPQHF
>TRBJ1-6|16|TRBV9|NA|TRBD1
TGTGCCAGCAGCGTAGGCCACCGGGACAGAGACTCACCCCTCCACTTT
CASSVGHRDRDSPLHF
>TRBJ2-7|14|TRBV6-6|few|TRBD2
TGTGCCAGCAGTACCCCTAGCGGGGCCGACGAGCAGTACTTC
CASSTPSGADEQYF
>TRBJ2-3|14|TRBV5-1|NA|NA
TGCGCCAGCAAACTCATTACTTACACAGATACGCAGTATTTT
CASKLITYTDTQYF
>TRBJ1-2|14|TRBV19|NA|NA
TGTGCCAGTACCTACTCGAGGACAGACTATGGCTACACCTTC
CASTYSRTDYGYTF
>TRBJ2-1|17|TRBV5-1|NA|TRBD1
TGCGCCAGCAGCACAAGCCCCCAGGACAGGCGTTTAGGGGAGCAGTTCTTC
CASSTSPQDRRLGEQFF
>TRBJ1-2|14|TRBV12-5|NA|NA
TGTGCTAGTGGTTTGGGGCAGGGTGTGGAAGGCTACACCTTC
CASGLGQGVEGYTF